The source of this TCR beta chain is a study of T cell changes during pregnancy in multiple sclerosis. This table comes from immunoSEQ multiplex PCR, and its TCRdb copy is limited to in-frame clones, with some not included. This table has 29,000 or so clones, 70% to 90% appearing once. Between the trimmed V and J ends, which lost 3 bases and 9 bases, there was a span of 21 bases. CDR3 size: 16 residues. Germline CDR1 SEHNR, CDR2 FQNEAQ (reference sequence). The receptor was isolated from a female donor with multiple sclerosis, enrolled in a pregnancy study. The sequencing here drew on CD8+ T cells from peripheral blood mononuclear cells, taken in the second trimester of pregnancy. The V and J genes are TRBV7-9 and TRBJ2-1; weak D call: TRBD2 (6 bases). The CDR3 DNA sequence: TGTGCCAGCAGCTTTTTCCGCGGAGGGCCGGTTATTGAGCAGTTCTTC. It encodes CASSFFRGGPVIEQFF. The complete variable domain, with remaining parts taken from reference TRBV7-9 and TRBJ2-1, reads DTGVSQNPRHKITKRGQNVTFRCDPISEHNRLYWYRQTLGQGPEFLTYFQNEAQLEKSRLLSDRFSAERPKGSFSTLEIQRTEQGDSAMYLCASSFFRGGPVIEQFFGPGTRLTVL.